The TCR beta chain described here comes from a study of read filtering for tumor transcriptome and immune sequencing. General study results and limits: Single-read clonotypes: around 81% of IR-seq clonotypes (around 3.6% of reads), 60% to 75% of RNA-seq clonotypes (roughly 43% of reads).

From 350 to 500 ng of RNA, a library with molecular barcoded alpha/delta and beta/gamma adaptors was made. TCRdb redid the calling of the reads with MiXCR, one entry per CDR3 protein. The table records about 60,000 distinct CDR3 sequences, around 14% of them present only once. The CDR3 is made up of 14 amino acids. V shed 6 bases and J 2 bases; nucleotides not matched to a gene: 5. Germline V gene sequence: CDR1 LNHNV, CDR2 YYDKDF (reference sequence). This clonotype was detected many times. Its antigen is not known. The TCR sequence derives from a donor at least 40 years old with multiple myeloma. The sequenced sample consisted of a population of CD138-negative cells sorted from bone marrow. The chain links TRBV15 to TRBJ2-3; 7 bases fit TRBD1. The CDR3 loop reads CATRRQGFTDTQYF. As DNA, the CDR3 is TGTGCCACCAGAAGACAGGGCTTCACAGATACGCAGTATTTT.